This T cell receptor (beta chain) emerged from a study of blood T cell repertoires in COVID-19. At the level of the study: Sources were T cells, B-cell-depleted T cells, or PBMCs; the material itself was cDNA or gDNA.

This CDR3 spans 16 amino acids. Trimming shortened V by 3 bases and J by 4 bases, and 17 bases separated the two germline ends. From germline, CDR1 is KGHDR and CDR2 SFDVKD. Assay used: immunoSEQ multiplex PCR; TCRdb lists only in-frame clones, some missing. The sample yields about 160,000 clones, about nine tenths seen once. This chain uses TRBV24-1 with TRBJ2-5; tentatively, D is TRBD2 (7 bases). The source is a man aged 18-30 years with acute or convalescent COVID-19. The sequenced material came from peripheral blood. This CDR3 is CATSDRGAQTGETQYF. Written as DNA, the CDR3 is TGTGCCACCAGTGATCGGGGGGCCCAGACGGGAGAGACCCAGTACTTC.